Detailed here is one TCR beta chain. Antigen: not known. The data were obtained in a study of lymphopenia after photon versus proton radiotherapy. Study-level findings and limits: A bigger post-nadir fall in TCR diversity correlated inversely with survival time in deceased patients. Post-nadir diversity loss with photons came from oligoclonal expansion, particularly CD8+ Temra cells. Proton therapy kept repertoires fairly stable, unlike photons, which gained effector/memory cells. Better survival with proton therapy was suggested as possible, not demonstrated.

Germline loops: CDR1 SGHNT, CDR2 YYREEE (reference sequence). Trimming removed 0 bases from V and 6 bases from J, with 10 bases in between. The CDR3 has 14 residues. The table came from immunoSEQ multiplex PCR; TCRdb's copy has only in-frame clones and leaves some out. The sample carries 70,000 or so clones, around 90% recorded once. The chain recombines TRBV5-4 with TRBJ2-1; unclear D gene. This TCR was recovered from a woman in her seventies with pancreatic cancer. The sequencing here drew on peripheral blood, taken from a patient treated with photon-based radiotherapy. CDR3 amino acids: CASSLAQTINEQFF. In nucleotides, the CDR3 is TGTGCCAGCAGCTTGGCACAGACCATCAATGAGCAGTTCTTC.